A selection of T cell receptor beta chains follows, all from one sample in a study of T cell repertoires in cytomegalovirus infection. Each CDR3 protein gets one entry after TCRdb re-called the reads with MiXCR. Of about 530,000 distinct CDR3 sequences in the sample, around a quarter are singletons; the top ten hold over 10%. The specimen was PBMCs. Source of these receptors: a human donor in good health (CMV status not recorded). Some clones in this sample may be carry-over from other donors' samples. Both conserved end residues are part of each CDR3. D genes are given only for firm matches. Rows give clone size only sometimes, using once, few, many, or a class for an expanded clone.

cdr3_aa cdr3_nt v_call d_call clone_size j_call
CASSGGQGGTEAFF TGTGCCAGCAGCGGGGGACAGGGAGGCACTGAAGCTTTCTTT TRBV7-2 TRBD1 many TRBJ1-1
CASSLDRETDEQYF TGTGCCAGCAGCTTAGACAGGGAGACGGACGAGCAGTACTTC TRBV7-9 NA NA TRBJ2-7
CASRKGTANTEAFF TGTGCCAGCAGGAAAGGGACAGCGAACACTGAAGCTTTCTTT TRBV7-2 TRBD1 many TRBJ1-1
CASSHRLAGRLGYNEQFF TGTGCCAGCAGTCACCGGCTAGCGGGACGATTAGGATACAATGAGCAGTTCTTC TRBV6-5 TRBD2 few TRBJ2-1
CASSLEGRWAHEQFF TGTGCCAGCAGCTTAGAGGGACGCTGGGCCCATGAGCAGTTCTTC TRBV11-2 NA NA TRBJ2-1
CSAQGNMQGEAFF TGCAGTGCTCAAGGTAACATGCAGGGTGAAGCTTTCTTT TRBV20-1 NA NA TRBJ1-1
CASSLDPRPSSYNEQFF TGTGCCAGCAGCTTAGATCCGCGCCCCAGCTCCTACAATGAGCAGTTCTTC TRBV11-3 NA few TRBJ2-1
CASSLGVGGSTDTQYF TGTGCCAGCAGCTTAGGGGTCGGCGGGAGCACAGATACGCAGTATTTT TRBV7-3 NA NA TRBJ2-3
CASSLYGLGAEEDYTF TGTGCCAGCAGCTTATATGGTCTGGGGGCGGAAGAAGACTACACCTTC TRBV7-9 NA few TRBJ1-2
CASTRLGGNYGYTF TGTGCCAGCACCAGGTTGGGGGGCAACTATGGCTACACCTTC TRBV27 NA NA TRBJ1-2
CASSRNRGTEAFF TGTGCCAGCAGTCGCAACAGGGGCACTGAAGCTTTCTTT TRBV6-2/TRBV6-3 TRBD1 NA TRBJ1-1
CASSSTSFSYNEQFF TGTGCCAGCAGTTCCACGTCCTTCTCCTACAATGAGCAGTTCTTC TRBV7-8 NA NA TRBJ2-1
CSAMEYPAQETQYF TGCAGTGCCATGGAGTACCCAGCCCAAGAGACCCAGTACTTC TRBV20-1 NA NA TRBJ2-5
CATSDLWGEETGELFF TGTGCCACCAGTGATTTGTGGGGGGAAGAGACCGGGGAGCTGTTTTTT TRBV24-1 NA NA TRBJ2-2
CASSLASVVETQYF TGTGCCAGCAGCTTAGCGTCAGTGGTAGAGACCCAGTACTTC TRBV7-8 NA many TRBJ2-5
CSVVNTGELFF TGCAGCGTCGTGAACACCGGGGAGCTGTTTTTT TRBV29-1 NA NA TRBJ2-2
CASSLGSGILEETQYF TGTGCCAGCAGCTTAGGGAGCGGGATCCTGGAAGAGACCCAGTACTTC TRBV7-4 TRBD2 NA TRBJ2-5
CASSEARRTGANVLTF TGTGCCAGCAGTGAAGCCCGGCGGACTGGGGCCAACGTCCTGACTTTC TRBV2 NA NA TRBJ2-6
CASSKQGRDQPQHF TGTGCCAGCAGTAAACAGGGGAGGGATCAGCCCCAGCATTTT TRBV6-1 TRBD1 many TRBJ1-5
CASSAPGQGLFGYTF TGTGCCAGCAGCGCACCGGGACAGGGATTGTTTGGCTACACCTTC TRBV12-3/TRBV12-4 TRBD1 NA TRBJ1-2
CASSYLGSYSNQPQHF TGTGCCAGCAGTTACTTAGGCAGTTATAGCAATCAGCCCCAGCATTTT TRBV6-2/TRBV6-3 NA NA TRBJ1-5
CSPKESSNNEQFF TGCAGTCCTAAAGAGAGTAGCAACAATGAGCAGTTCTTC TRBV20-1 NA NA TRBJ2-1
CASSLAGLAIGLVEQYF TGTGCCAGCAGCTTAGCTGGGCTAGCTATAGGGCTAGTCGAGCAGTACTTC TRBV7-2 NA many TRBJ2-7
CASSILTSGKETQYF TGTGCCAGCAGTATATTAACTAGCGGAAAAGAGACCCAGTACTTC TRBV12-3/TRBV12-4 TRBD2 NA TRBJ2-5
CASSLEGPLRGYTF TGTGCCAGCTCCTTAGAGGGGCCCCTGAGGGGCTACACCTTC TRBV6-5 NA NA TRBJ1-2
CASSIHSLGTSGRASNEQFF TGTGCCAGCAGCATTCATTCCTTAGGGACTAGCGGGAGGGCCAGCAATGAGCAGTTCTTC TRBV7-2 TRBD2 few TRBJ2-1
CASSLLGMHNEQFF TGTGCCAGCAGCTTACTAGGGATGCACAATGAGCAGTTCTTC TRBV7-2 NA few TRBJ2-1
CASSLGLAGEGYNEQFF TGCGCCAGCAGCTTAGGACTAGCGGGAGAGGGCTACAATGAGCAGTTCTTC TRBV5-1 TRBD2 few TRBJ2-1
CSARGLAVQYNEQFF TGCAGTGCTAGAGGGCTAGCGGTCCAATACAATGAGCAGTTCTTC TRBV20-1 TRBD2 few TRBJ2-1
CASSQGPEGIDYGYTF TGTGCCAGCAGCCAAGGGCCTGAGGGCATCGACTATGGCTACACCTTC TRBV4-2 NA NA TRBJ1-2
CATSRWDVLDDGMNTEAFF TGTGCCACCAGCAGATGGGACGTTCTGGATGATGGCATGAACACTGAAGCTTTCTTT TRBV15 NA NA TRBJ1-1
CASSQTGRREQYF TGCGCCAGCAGCCAAACAGGACGCAGGGAGCAGTACTTC TRBV4-1 NA NA TRBJ2-7
CASRPDGGAYSPLHF TGTGCCAGCAGGCCCGACGGGGGAGCTTATTCACCCCTCCACTTT TRBV7-2 NA few TRBJ1-6
CASSPQTGRAYEQYF TGTGCCAGCAGCCCACAGACAGGAAGAGCCTACGAGCAGTACTTC TRBV7-2 NA NA TRBJ2-7
CSAPLEGQDNQPQHF TGCAGTGCCCCCCTCGAAGGGCAGGACAATCAGCCCCAGCATTTT TRBV20-1 NA NA TRBJ1-5
CASSLKPGGSYNEQFF TGTGCCAGCAGCTTAAAACCGGGAGGCTCCTACAATGAGCAGTTCTTC TRBV7-6 TRBD2 NA TRBJ2-1
CASSSSIGGKQFF TGTGCCAGCAGCTCTTCCATCGGGGGCAAGCAGTTCTTC TRBV7-2 NA many TRBJ2-1
CASSYTGGHTQYF TGTGCCAGCAGTTACACCGGGGGCCATACGCAGTATTTT TRBV6-5 NA NA TRBJ2-3
CASTAGESGPNEQFF TGTGCCAGCACCGCAGGGGAATCAGGACCCAATGAGCAGTTCTTC TRBV6-2/TRBV6-3 NA few TRBJ2-1
CAISEDSYGYTF TGTGCCATCAGTGAAGACAGCTATGGCTACACCTTC TRBV10-3 NA few TRBJ1-2
CASSLAGGLEQFF TGTGCCAGCAGCTTAGCGGGAGGGCTTGAGCAGTTCTTC TRBV7-2 TRBD2 NA TRBJ2-1
CASSSRRKLDFNEQFF TGTGCCAGCAGCTCACGTCGGAAACTCGATTTTAATGAGCAGTTCTTC TRBV5-4 NA NA TRBJ2-1
CAISESSIEAFF TGTGCCATCAGTGAGTCGTCGATTGAAGCTTTCTTT TRBV10-3 NA NA TRBJ1-1
CASSFRGPMGRELFF TGTGCCAGCAGTTTCAGGGGGCCCATGGGTCGGGAGCTGTTTTTT TRBV28 TRBD1 NA TRBJ2-2
CASSVWDGPRDGYTF TGTGCCAGCAGCGTTTGGGACGGACCAAGGGATGGCTACACCTTC TRBV7-2 NA many TRBJ1-2
CASSETLREPQHF TGTGCCAGCAGTGAAACACTCCGAGAGCCCCAGCATTTT TRBV2 NA few TRBJ1-5